These 20 T cell receptor beta chains were all obtained from the same sample, sequenced in a study of T-cell memory formation after mild COVID-19. TCRdb itself ran the 5' RACE reads through MiXCR, one entry per CDR3 protein. Here the sample spans around 200,000 distinct CDR3 sequences, approximately 10% being singletons. The specimen sequenced was PBMCs or a T cell subset sorted from them (not recorded which). The receptor set was obtained from a young man who had mild COVID-19 (a few samples of this study predate the infection). Cell type and time point are not known.

This clonotype was seen ten or more times. The chain carries TRBV7-9 and TRBJ1-6; no firm D call. The ends were cut back, 1 base at V and 9 bases at J, with 7 bases in the middle. The germline V gene encodes CDR1 SEHNR and CDR2 FQNEAQ (reference sequence). The CDR3 is 13 amino acids. CDR3 bases: TGTGCCAGCAGCTTAGAATCTTCTTCACCCCTCCACTTT. Its translation: CASSLESSSPLHF.

This clonotype was detected only a few times. The chain combines TRBV4-3 with TRBJ2-3; 8 bases align to TRBD1. Germline values: CDR1 LGHNA, CDR2 YSLEER. V was pared by 4 bases and J by 4 bases, with 10 bases of the junction left unmatched. CDR3 length: 16 amino acids. The CDR3 region is CASSPRDRRGPDTQYF. CDR3 in DNA: TGCGCCAGCAGCCCTCGGGACAGGAGGGGTCCAGATACGCAGTATTTT.

This clonotype was detected many times. The chain uses TRBV12-3 or TRBV12-4 and TRBJ2-3; the D is unclear. V gave up 5 bases and J gave up 4 bases, with 10 bases separating them. The length of the CDR3 is 13 residues. The CDR3 DNA reads TGTGCCAGCAGTCCCCTGCAGGCAGATACGCAGTATTTT. As protein: CASSPLQADTQYF.

The chain combines TRBV7-7 with TRBJ1-2, with a tentative D call TRBD1 (6 bases). Trimming stripped 5 bases from V and 7 bases from J, with 14 bases between. Germline CDR1 SSHAT, CDR2 FNYEAQ (reference sequence). The CDR3 sequence is 13 residues long. The CDR3 coding sequence is TGTGCCAGCAGCCCCCTTCCCAGGGGTGGCTACACCTTC. This encodes CASSPLPRGGYTF.

This clonotype was seen more than once but under ten times. The CDR3: CASSSRTGTDTQYF. CDR3 DNA sequence: TGTGCCAGCAGTTCACGAACTGGGACAGATACGCAGTATTTT. This chain connects TRBV6-5 to TRBJ2-3; D is unclear. The CDR3 is 14 residues long. Germline values: CDR1 MNHEY, CDR2 SVGAGI. V lost 4 bases, J lost 3 bases, and 11 bases lay in between.

The CDR3 region has the DNA TGTGCCAGCAGTGAAGTGGGGCAGAATCAGCCCCAGCATTTT. It codes for CASSEVGQNQPQHF. This chain uses TRBV2 with TRBJ1-5; D might be TRBD1 (5 bases). The length of the CDR3 is 14 residues. Between the trimmed V and J ends, which lost 1 base and 4 bases, there was a span of 8 bases. The germline V gene encodes CDR1 SNHLY and CDR2 FYNNEI. Based on the CDR3 plus reference TRBV2 and TRBJ1-5, the full variable domain is EPEVTQTPSHQVTQMGQEVILRCVPISNHLYFYWYRQILGQKVEFLVSFYNNEISEKSEIFDDQFSVERPDGSNFTLKIRSTKLEDSAMYFCASSEVGQNQPQHFGDGTRLSIL.

Only a few counts were recorded for this clonotype. J is TRBJ2-5 and V is TRBV5-1; perhaps D is TRBD1 or TRBD2 (6 bases each). Between the trimmed V and J ends, which lost 0 bases and 4 bases, there was a span of 10 bases. Germline values: CDR1 SGHRS, CDR2 YFSETQ. The CDR3 length is 14 residues. Here the CDR3 reads CASSLAGGGETQYF. In DNA form, the CDR3 reads TGCGCCAGCAGCTTGGCCGGGGGCGGAGAGACCCAGTACTTC.

This chain connects TRBV29-1 to TRBJ2-1; TRBD1 aligns across 8 bases. This CDR3 region has 12 residues. V shed 5 bases and J 15 bases; nucleotides not matched to a gene: 12. Germline CDR1 is SQVTM and CDR2 is ANQGSEA. The CDR3 protein is CSVQIETGVWFF. CDR3 DNA sequence: TGCAGCGTTCAGATAGAGACAGGGGTTTGGTTCTTC.

The chain joins TRBV20-1 to TRBJ2-5; D is ambiguous. Trimming cost V 1 base and J 4 bases, with 10 bases left between them. The CDR3 totals 13 residues. The germline V gene encodes CDR1 DFQATT and CDR2 SNEGSKA (reference sequence). DNA for the CDR3: TGCAGTGCTAGAGTGGGCTCGTTAGAGACCCAGTACTTC. Translating gives CSARVGSLETQYF.

The chain links TRBV4-3 to TRBJ2-5; no clear D. Germline CDR1 is LGHNA and CDR2 is YSLEER. V was trimmed by 0 bases and J by 5 bases, leaving 13 bases between them. This CDR3 contains 15 residues. This CDR3 reads CASSQDGERWETQYF. For the CDR3, the DNA is TGCGCCAGCAGCCAAGATGGGGAACGTTGGGAGACCCAGTACTTC.

The chain couples TRBV20-1 to TRBJ2-2; D is possibly TRBD1 or TRBD2 (5 bases each). CDR1 DFQATT and CDR2 SNEGSKA come from the germline V gene (reference sequence). Trimming stripped 3 bases from V and 3 bases from J, with 20 bases between. This CDR3 is 17 amino acids long. The CDR3 is CSASEGTTVRDTGELFF. The CDR3 DNA follows: TGCAGTGCTAGCGAGGGGACGACAGTCCGGGACACCGGGGAGCTGTTTTTT.

This clonotype was detected a few times. The chain links TRBV20-1 to TRBJ2-5; D may be TRBD2 (5 bases). V lost 2 bases and J 4 bases, leaving 17 bases between the germline ends. Germline V CDR1 and CDR2: DFQATT, SNEGSKA (reference sequence). This CDR3 spans 15 amino acids. The CDR3 here is CSARSPGSGGETQYF. CDR3 coding DNA: TGCAGTGCTAGATCACCGGGATCCGGAGGAGAGACCCAGTACTTC.

This clonotype was seen only a few times. This chain connects TRBV5-1 to TRBJ1-4, with 10 positions matching TRBD1. This CDR3 comprises 15 residues. With 0 bases clipped from V and 7 bases from J, the junction kept 3 bases outside the gene matches. Germline CDR1 reads SGHRS; CDR2 reads YFSETQ. The CDR3 sequence is CASSLGDRGGEKLFF. CDR3 DNA: TGCGCCAGCAGCTTGGGGGACAGGGGCGGTGAAAAACTGTTTTTT.

The table lists this clonotype with a few counts. The gene calls are TRBV20-1 and TRBJ1-2, with D uncertain. Between the trimmed V and J ends, which lost 6 bases and 6 bases, there was a span of 17 bases. The CDR3 is made up of 13 amino acids. The germline gives CDR1 DFQATT, CDR2 SNEGSKA (reference sequence). The CDR3, as DNA: TGCAGTGCACCGGGGAGGGTTTCAAATGGCTACACCTTC. This gives the protein CSAPGRVSNGYTF.

This clonotype was seen a handful of times. Here the CDR3 DNA reads TGCGCCAGCAGCTCGGGACAGGCGTTTGAAAAACTGTTTTTT. Translating it yields CASSSGQAFEKLFF. The chain carries TRBV5-1 and TRBJ1-4; 8 nucleotides line up with TRBD1. With 3 bases clipped from V and 7 bases from J, the junction kept 5 bases outside the gene matches. The germline V gene encodes CDR1 SGHRS and CDR2 YFSETQ. The CDR3 loop spans 14 amino acids.

This clonotype came up many times. This chain uses TRBV29-1 with TRBJ1-3; D remains ambiguous. V dropped 6 bases and J dropped 3 bases, with 12 bases sitting between them. The CDR3 length is 13 residues. The germline gives CDR1 SQVTM, CDR2 ANQGSEA. The CDR3 DNA reads as TGCAGCGTCATTCCCGATATTGGAAACACCATATATTTT. Translated, it gives CSVIPDIGNTIYF.

CDR3 nucleotide sequence: TGTGCCAGCAGAGGGCTTAGCTCCTACAATGAGCAGTTCTTC. Protein product: CASRGLSSYNEQFF. This sequence joins TRBV6-5 and TRBJ2-1, with unresolved D. The CDR3 covers 14 residues. Trimming took off 6 bases at V and 0 bases at J, with 9 bases between the two ends. CDR1 is MNHEY, CDR2 SVGAGI, per germline.

This rearrangement joins TRBV9 to TRBJ2-3; no clear D gene. The CDR3 runs 14 residues. CDR1 is SGDLS and CDR2 is YYNGEE in the germline V gene. Deletions cut 0 bases from V and 14 bases from J, with 19 bases between. The CDR3 DNA sequence: TGTGCCAGCAGCGTAGCAGGCAGGCTCATCTTGTTGTATTTT. Translation: CASSVAGRLILLYF. The full variable domain, its missing parts supplied by reference TRBV9 and TRBJ2-3, is DSGVTQTPKHLITATGQRVTLRCSPRSGDLSVYWYQQSLDQGLQFLIQYYNGEERAKGNILERFSAQQFPDLHSELNLSSLELGDSALYFCASSVAGRLILLYFGPGTRLTVL.

J is TRBJ2-5 and V is TRBV4-3; 11 nucleotides match TRBD2. Germline V CDR1 and CDR2: LGHNA, YSLEER. J gave up 2 bases and V 4 bases, and 3 bases lay outside the gene matches. This CDR3 spans 15 amino acids. The CDR3 DNA is TGCGCCAGCAGCCGCGGGACTAGCGGACAAGAGACCCAGTACTTC. Protein sequence: CASSRGTSGQETQYF.

Only a few counts were recorded for this clonotype. The CDR3, as DNA: TGTGCCAGCTCATCGGGGGGGCAGGGCAGCAATCAGCCCCAGCATTTT. Residues: CASSSGGQGSNQPQHF. The chain is built from TRBV18 and TRBJ1-5; D may be TRBD1 (6 bases). From germline, CDR1 is KGHSH and CDR2 LQKENI. V gave up 5 bases and J gave up 1 base, with 15 bases separating them. This CDR3 has 16 amino acids.